These T cell receptor beta chains were read from a single sample in a study of blood T cell repertoires in COVID-19. The method was immunoSEQ multiplex PCR; TCRdb's version includes in-frame clones alone and lacks a portion of them. The repertoire holds over 140,000 clones, 80% to 85% seen once, with around 4% in the top ten. Specimen: peripheral blood. The receptors shown here come from a woman aged 55-75 years with acute or convalescent COVID-19. Both conserved end residues are part of each CDR3. D genes are given only for firm matches. A clone size is listed for some rows: how often the clone was seen (once, few, many), or a class if it is expanded.

clone size,J gene,D gene,V gene,CDR3 DNA,CDR3 protein
NA,TRBJ1-4,TRBD1,TRBV2,TGTGCCAGCAGTGCCGGGACAGGGGCCACTAATGAAAAACTGTTTTTT,CASSAGTGATNEKLFF
NA,TRBJ2-4,NA,TRBV28,TGTGCCAGCAACCTAAGAGTAGCCAAAAACATTCAGTACTTC,CASNLRVAKNIQYF
NA,TRBJ2-7,TRBD2,TRBV14,TGTGCCAGCAGCCAACTAGGGGGACTAGCGGTATACGAGCAGTACTTC,CASSQLGGLAVYEQYF
NA,TRBJ2-3,NA,TRBV7-9,TGTGCCAGCACCGGGGACTCGGCCGCAGATACGCAGTATTTT,CASTGDSAADTQYF
NA,TRBJ1-2,TRBD1,TRBV27,TGTGCCAGCAGTCCTCTAGGGACAGGGAAGTCCTATGGCTACACCTTC,CASSPLGTGKSYGYTF
once,TRBJ1-6,NA,TRBV9,TGTGCCAGCAGCGTAGATGGACAGAGAAATTCACCCCTCCACTTT,CASSVDGQRNSPLHF
NA,TRBJ1-2,TRBD1,TRBV20-1,TGCAGTGCTAGTGTCCGGGACAGGGAATATGGCTACACCTTC,CSASVRDREYGYTF
NA,TRBJ2-6,NA,TRBV7-9,TGTGCCAGCACCTTTTGGGGCAACTCTGGGGCCAACGTCCTGACTTTC,CASTFWGNSGANVLTF
NA,TRBJ1-6,TRBD1,TRBV19,TGTGCCAGTAGGGTACAGGGGAATAATTCACCCCTCCACTTT,CASRVQGNNSPLHF
NA,TRBJ1-1,NA,TRBV5-8,TGTGCCAGCAGCTCCTACACTGAAGCTTTCTTT,CASSSYTEAFF